The 20 T cell receptor beta chains reported below all come from one sample, sequenced in a study of blood T cell repertoires in COVID-19. Produced via immunoSEQ multiplex PCR; TCRdb's table is partial and in-frame only. The repertoire holds under 350,000 clones, about 89% seen once, with roughly 4.8% in the top ten. Sequencing input: peripheral blood. These receptors came from a man aged 35 to 55 with acute or convalescent COVID-19.

The rearrangement joins TRBV6-5 to TRBJ1-5; D perhaps matches TRBD1 (6 bases). Trimming left V 4 bases short and J 10 bases short, with 14 bases between. The CDR3 spans 13 residues. Per germline, CDR1 MNHEY and CDR2 SVGAGI. CDR3 amino acids: CASSSGEGEPQHF. In DNA form, the CDR3 reads TGTGCCAGCAGTTCAGGGGAAGGGGAACCCCAGCATTTT.

The chain has TRBV29-1 and TRBJ1-1; D not certain. CDR3 length equals 11 residues. In germline, CDR1 is SQVTM, CDR2 ANQGSEA. V was shortened by 0 bases and J by 11 bases, with 10 bases between the two germline ends. CDR3 coding DNA: TGCAGCGTTGAAGACCTCAACGCGGCTTTCTTT. Translating it yields CSVEDLNAAFF. The variable domain in full, with the rest retrieved from reference TRBV29-1 and TRBJ1-1, is SAVISQKPSRDICQRGTSLTIQCQVDSQVTMMFWYRQQPGQSLTLIATANQGSEATYESGFVIDKFPISRPNLTFSTLTVSNMSPEDSSIYLCSVEDLNAAFFGQGTRLTVV.

This rearrangement joins TRBV28 to TRBJ1-2; 9 bases match TRBD1. CDR1 and CDR2 from the germline V gene are MDHEN and SYDVKM. V dropped 4 bases and J dropped 5; count of bases not matched to a gene: 5. CDR3 length: 14 residues. As DNA, the CDR3 is TGTGCCAGCAGTTCCTCCGGGACAGGGTATGGCTACACCTTC. Its protein is CASSSSGTGYGYTF.

This chain connects TRBV10-3 to TRBJ2-7, with 7 bases aligning to TRBD2. There are 20 residues in the CDR3. Per the germline V gene, CDR1 is ENHRY and CDR2 is SYGVKD. Trimming at V came to 4 bases and at J to 3 bases, leaving 24 bases not matched to a gene. The CDR3 spells CAISASSGGVAPKANYEQYF. The DNA of the CDR3 is TGTGCCATCAGTGCGTCTTCGGGGGGAGTTGCCCCGAAGGCCAACTACGAGCAGTACTTC.

This chain links TRBV5-4 with TRBJ2-2; 8 positions agree with TRBD1. The CDR3 loop spans 15 amino acids. V lost 3 bases and J lost 4; bases outside the gene matches: 5. Germline CDR1 reads SGHNT; CDR2 reads YYREEE (reference sequence). The CDR3 DNA is TGTGCCAGCAGCTGGACAGGGAAAACCACCGGGGAGCTGTTTTTT. It specifies CASSWTGKTTGELFF. Looking up the rest from reference TRBV5-4 and TRBJ2-2 gives the full variable domain: ETGVTQSPTHLIKTRGQQVTLRCSSQSGHNTVSWYQQALGQGPQFIFQYYREEENGRGNFPPRFSGLQFPNYSSELNVNALELDDSALYLCASSWTGKTTGELFFGEGSRLTVL.

This chain's CDR3 is CASSLEGQLFGPQHF. The DNA of the CDR3 is TGTGCCAGCAGCTTAGAGGGACAGCTCTTTGGGCCCCAGCATTTT. This chain joins TRBV11-2 and TRBJ1-5; 7 nucleotides line up with TRBD1. Germline CDR1 and CDR2: SGHAT and FQNNGV. The CDR3 has 15 residues. The trim removed 0 bases at V and 9 bases at J, leaving 8 bases unmatched.

The gene calls are TRBV7-2 and TRBJ1-6, with a tentative D call TRBD1 (6 bases). Per germline, CDR1 SGHTA and CDR2 FQGNSA. The CDR3 is made up of 15 amino acids. Deletions cut 1 base from V and 9 bases from J, with 13 bases between. The CDR3 here is CASSLVGRGSSPLHF. CDR3 DNA: TGTGCCAGCAGCTTAGTAGGGAGGGGGAGTTCACCCCTCCACTTT.

The V gene is TRBV7-5, the J gene TRBJ2-7; the table names TRBD2, a call not compared with the DNA. TRBV7-5 has pseudogene status. The CDR3 extends over 13 amino acids. The CDR3 coding sequence is TGTGCCCGACCGGGTACGAGCTCCTACGAGCAGTACTTC. Protein sequence: CARPGTSSYEQYF.

This chain joins TRBV7-3 and TRBJ1-1; 7 bases are shared with TRBD1. After removal of 5 bases from V and 0 bases from J, the junction contained 6 bases not matched to a gene. The CDR3 loop spans 15 amino acids. Germline-derived CDR1 and CDR2 are SGHTA and FQGTGA. CDR3 in amino acids: CASSQLGQLNTEAFF. The CDR3 DNA sequence: TGTGCCAGCAGCCAACTGGGACAGCTGAACACTGAAGCTTTCTTT.

The rearrangement joins TRBV6-5 to TRBJ2-7; D is unresolved. From germline, CDR1 is MNHEY and CDR2 SVGAGI. The CDR3 is 11 amino acids. The germline V and J ends were trimmed by 8 bases and 2 bases, with 7 bases remaining between them. The DNA for the CDR3 is TGTGCCAGCTCAGATGCCTACGAGCAGTACTTC. It codes for CASSDAYEQYF.

J is TRBJ1-2 and V is TRBV5-6; D is ambiguous. Germline CDR1 SGHDT, CDR2 YYEEEE. The V and J ends lost 2 bases and 8 bases respectively, with 16 bases between them. CDR3 length equals 14 residues. The CDR3: CASSLSSGLRGYTF. In DNA form, the CDR3 reads TGTGCCAGCAGCTTATCGTCGGGTCTCCGGGGCTACACCTTC.

The J gene is TRBJ1-1, the V gene TRBV19; TRBD1 matches 9 bases. V lost 6 bases, J lost 4 bases, and 12 bases stayed unmatched. CDR1 and CDR2 from the germline V gene are LNHDA and SQIVND (reference sequence). The CDR3 is made up of 16 amino acids. The DNA for the CDR3 is TGTGCCAGTAGCCCCTCCAACAGGGGGCTCTCCACTGAAGCTTTCTTT. Translated: CASSPSNRGLSTEAFF.

This clone appeared a few times. The V call is TRBV7-8, the J call TRBJ2-7, with 9 bases matching TRBD1. CDR3 length equals 15 residues. V shed 5 bases, J shed 7 bases, and the junction held 12 bases outside the gene matches. Germline loops: CDR1 SGHVS, CDR2 FQNEAQ. CDR3 sequence: CASSVGQGTSGEQYF. The DNA of the CDR3 is TGTGCCAGCAGCGTCGGACAGGGGACTTCAGGGGAGCAGTACTTC.

The chain employs TRBV19 and TRBJ1-4; 10 bases align to TRBD1. Trimming at V came to 5 bases and at J to 6 bases, leaving 6 bases not matched to a gene. Germline-derived CDR1 and CDR2 are LNHDA and SQIVND (reference sequence). This CDR3 contains 15 residues. The CDR3 here is CASSSGGQGYEKLFF. As DNA, the CDR3 is TGTGCCAGTAGTTCGGGGGGACAGGGGTATGAAAAACTGTTTTTT.

The chain uses TRBV3-1 (or the pseudogene TRBV3-2) and TRBJ1-1; maybe TRBD1 (5 bases). This CDR3 contains 16 residues. V lost 0 bases and J lost 3, with 14 bases in between. The germline gives CDR1 LGHDT, CDR2 YNNKEL (reference sequence). CDR3 region: CASSQDPPGMDTEAFF. The DNA of the CDR3 is TGTGCCAGCAGCCAAGATCCCCCAGGGATGGACACTGAAGCTTTCTTT.

The chain has TRBV27 and TRBJ1-2; 9 bases are shared with TRBD1. Germline values: CDR1 MNHEY, CDR2 SMNVEV (reference sequence). The CDR3 is 16 amino acids. V gave up 5 bases and J gave up 4 bases; unmatched junction bases: 11. The CDR3 region has the DNA TGTGCCAGCAGTCCCCTGGGGGACAGGGTAGGCTATGGCTACACCTTC. Protein: CASSPLGDRVGYGYTF.

This chain links TRBV2 with TRBJ2-7; TRBD1 matches at 8 bases. V lost 10 bases, J lost 1 base, and 3 bases stayed unmatched. Germline CDR1 SNHLY, CDR2 FYNNEI. The CDR3 loop spans 12 amino acids. The DNA for the CDR3 is TGTGCCACCAGGACAGGGTCCTACGAGCAGTACTTC. It codes for CATRTGSYEQYF.

V is TRBV24-1 and J is TRBJ2-7, with 7 bases identical to TRBD1. Germline CDR1 reads KGHDR; CDR2 reads SFDVKD. This CDR3 contains 16 residues. V dropped 2 bases and J dropped 2; count of bases not matched to a gene: 8. The CDR3 is CATSDSGDSSPYEQYF. The CDR3 DNA reads as TGTGCCACCAGTGATTCTGGGGACAGCAGCCCCTACGAGCAGTACTTC.

J is TRBJ2-2 and V is TRBV11-3, with D possibly being TRBD1 (5 bases). Germline assignment: CDR1 SGHNT and CDR2 YENEEA. The CDR3 runs to 15 residues. Trimming removed 3 bases from V and 4 bases from J, with 12 bases in between. For the CDR3, the DNA is TGTGCCAGCAGCTTTTCTAGGGGTGGCACCGGGGAGCTGTTTTTT. This encodes CASSFSRGGTGELFF.

The CDR3 sequence: CASSERGEPQHF. CDR3 coding DNA: TGTGCCAGCAGTGAAAGAGGTGAGCCCCAGCATTTT. V gene TRBV2 combines with J gene TRBJ1-5; D not resolved. V was pared by 2 bases and J by 8 bases, with 7 bases between. This CDR3 comprises 12 residues. Germline V gene lookup returns CDR1 SNHLY and CDR2 FYNNEI.